This T cell receptor beta chain derives from a study of T-cell reconstitution after alpha-beta-depleted transplantation in children. Whole-study findings and limits: After transplant, high TCRbeta diversity at day 60 in some patients arose from surviving recipient T cells and thymic progenitors. Newly generated T cells supplied most T-cell counts and diversity one year post-transplant. Approximately two months post-transplant, alpha-beta T cells reportedly originated from several hundred expanded graft clones.

The library targeted TCRbeta and was prepared with unique molecular identifiers. One entry per CDR3 protein results from TCRdb running MiXCR on the PCR reads. Of a few hundred thousand distinct CDR3 sequences listed, about a quarter are singletons. This clonotype has ten or more counts. What it binds is not known. J gave up 2 bases and V 2 bases, and 2 bases lay outside the gene matches. Germline CDR1 reads ENHRY; CDR2 reads SYGVKD. CDR3 length: 15 amino acids. V usage is TRBV10-3 and J usage is TRBJ2-1, with TRBD2 matching 8 bases. This TCR was sampled from a boy in the first two years of life with Wiskott-Aldrich syndrome, due to receive a stem cell transplant. This sample comprised PBMCs, obtained before TCRalphabeta/CD19-depleted stem cell transplant. The CDR3 here is CAISETSGTYNEQFF. In DNA, the CDR3 is TGTGCCATCAGTGAGACTAGCGGCACCTACAATGAGCAGTTCTTC.